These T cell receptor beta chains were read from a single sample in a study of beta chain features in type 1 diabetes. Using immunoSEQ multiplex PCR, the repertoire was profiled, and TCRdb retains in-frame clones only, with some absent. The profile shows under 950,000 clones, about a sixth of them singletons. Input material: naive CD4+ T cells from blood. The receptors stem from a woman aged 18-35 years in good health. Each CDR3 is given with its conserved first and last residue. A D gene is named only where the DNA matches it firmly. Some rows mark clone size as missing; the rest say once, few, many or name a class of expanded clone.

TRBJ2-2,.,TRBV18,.,TGTGCCAGCTCACCACCGAACACATACACCGGGGAGCTGTTTTTT,CASSPPNTYTGELFF
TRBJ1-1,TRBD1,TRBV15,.,TGTGCCACCAGCGCCGGGACAGCGAACACTGAAGCTTTCTTT,CATSAGTANTEAFF
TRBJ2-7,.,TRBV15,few,TGTGCCACCAGCAGACTGGGACGCGTCTACGAGCAGTACTTC,CATSRLGRVYEQYF
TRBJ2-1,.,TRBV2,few,TGTGCCAGCAGTGAGCGGATGAGCTCCTACAATGAGCAGTTCTTC,CASSERMSSYNEQFF
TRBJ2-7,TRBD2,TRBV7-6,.,TGTGCCAGCAGCCTAGAACAGGCTAGCGGGAGAGGTGGTGGGTCCTACGAGCAGTACTTC,CASSLEQASGRGGGSYEQYF
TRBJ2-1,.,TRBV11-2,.,TGTGCCAGCAGGCCTACAGGGAGCCCCTACAATGAGCAGTTCTTC,CASRPTGSPYNEQFF
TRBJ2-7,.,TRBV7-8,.,TGTGCCAGCAGCTTAGAAGGTGGGAATTACGAGCAGTACTTC,CASSLEGGNYEQYF
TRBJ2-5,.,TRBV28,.,TGTGCCACCGCTCGGAGAACGGAGACCCAGTACTTC,CATARRTETQYF
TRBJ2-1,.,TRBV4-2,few,TGTGCCAGCAGCCGGGGCCTTTACAATGAGCAGTTCTTC,CASSRGLYNEQFF
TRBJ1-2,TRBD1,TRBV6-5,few,TGTGCCAGCAGGGGACAGGGATCTGGCATCTATGGCTACACCTTC,CASRGQGSGIYGYTF
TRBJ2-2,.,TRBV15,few,TGTGCCACCAGCAGAGATCGAGTGGGTGGAGGCACCGGGGAGCTGTTTTTT,CATSRDRVGGGTGELFF
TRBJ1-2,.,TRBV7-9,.,TGTGCCAGCAGCTCGGACAGTTTAGCGTTGTATGGCTACACCTTC,CASSSDSLALYGYTF
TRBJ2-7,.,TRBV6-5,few,TGTGCCAGCAGTTACGGGCAGGGGCTGTACTTC,CASSYGQGLYF
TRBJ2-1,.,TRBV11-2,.,TGTGCCAGCAGCTTAGTATTGACTAGAGGGGGGTATGAGCAGTTCTTC,CASSLVLTRGGYEQFF
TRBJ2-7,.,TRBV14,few,TGTGCCAGCAGCCAAGGCAGGGCCCGTTCTAACGAGCAGTACTTC,CASSQGRARSNEQYF
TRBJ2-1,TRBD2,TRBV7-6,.,TGTGCCAGCAGCTTAACTAGCGGGAAGAGTGGCCCGTTCTTC,CASSLTSGKSGPFF
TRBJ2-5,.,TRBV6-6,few,TGTGCCAGCAGTAAGGGGCAAGAGACCCAGTACTTC,CASSKGQETQYF
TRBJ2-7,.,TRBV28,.,TGTGCCAGCCAAGGTGCGGCAGGGCTCAGCTACGAGCAGTACTTC,CASQGAAGLSYEQYF
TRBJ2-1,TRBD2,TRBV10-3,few,TGTGCCATCAGAGGACTAGCGGGAGATTCTGAGCAGTTCTTC,CAIRGLAGDSEQFF
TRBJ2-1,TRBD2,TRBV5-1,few,TGCGCCAGCAGCGGGCCTGGACTAGGAGGCAATGAGCAGTTCTTC,CASSGPGLGGNEQFF
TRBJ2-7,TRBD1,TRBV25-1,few,TGTGCCAGCAGTGAAATAACAGGGGGCGCCGTCTACGAGCAGTACTTC,CASSEITGGAVYEQYF
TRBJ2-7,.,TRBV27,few,TGTGCCAGCAGTCCCAAGCTAGGCCCCTACGAGCAGTACTTC,CASSPKLGPYEQYF
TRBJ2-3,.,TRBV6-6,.,TGTGCCAGCAGCCGCCTGAGGGATACGCAGTATTTT,CASSRLRDTQYF
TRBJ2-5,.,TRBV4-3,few,TGCGCCAGCAGCCAAGCAGGAGAAGAGACCCAGTACTTC,CASSQAGEETQYF
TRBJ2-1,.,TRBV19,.,TGTGCCAGTAGTAAGCTCCTAGGCTCCTACAATGAGCAGTTCTTC,CASSKLLGSYNEQFF
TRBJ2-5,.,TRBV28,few,TGTGCCAGCAGTTTAGGGCCCGTGGCAGAGACCCAGTACTTC,CASSLGPVAETQYF
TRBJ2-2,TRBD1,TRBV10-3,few,TGTGCCATCAGCGGGACAGGGAAAGGGACCGGGGAGCTGTTTTTT,CAISGTGKGTGELFF
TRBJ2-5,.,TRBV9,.,TGTGCCAGCAGCGTAGGGGTAGGACGAGAGACCCAGTACTTC,CASSVGVGRETQYF
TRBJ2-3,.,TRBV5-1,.,TGCGCCAGCAGCTTGACCATGGCTACGGCGACCACAGATACGCAGTATTTT,CASSLTMATATTDTQYF
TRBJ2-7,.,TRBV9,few,TGTGCCAGCAGCGTTGGTACCGGGGATCGGTACGAGCAGTACTTC,CASSVGTGDRYEQYF
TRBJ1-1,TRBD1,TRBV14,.,TGTGCCAGCTCTACAGGGGGCCAGAAAGCTTTCTTT,CASSTGGQKAFF
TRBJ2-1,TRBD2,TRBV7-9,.,TGTGCCAGCAGCCACTCGGGGGCGGGAGGGTACAATGAGCAGTTCTTC,CASSHSGAGGYNEQFF
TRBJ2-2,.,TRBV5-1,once,TGCGCCAGCAGCCAGGGACACCAGAACACCGGGGAGCTGTTTTTT,CASSQGHQNTGELFF
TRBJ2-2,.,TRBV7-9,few,TGTGCCAGCAGCTCGCAGGGGATCACCGGGGAGCTGTTTTTT,CASSSQGITGELFF
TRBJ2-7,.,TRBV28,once,TGTGCCGCGGCCCCCCCCTACGAGCAGTACTTC,CAAAPPYEQYF
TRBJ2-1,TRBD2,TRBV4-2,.,TGTGCCAGCAGCCGTTCCGGGACTAGCGTTGGCTCCTACAATGAGCAGTTCTTC,CASSRSGTSVGSYNEQFF
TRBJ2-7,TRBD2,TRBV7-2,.,TGTGCCAGCAGCGCGACTAGCGGGAGCTCCTACGAGCAGTACTTC,CASSATSGSSYEQYF
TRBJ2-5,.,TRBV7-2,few,TGTGCCAGCACCCTGGGGGGGCAAATGTCCAAGTACTTC,CASTLGGQMSKYF
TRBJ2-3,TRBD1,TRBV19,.,TGTGCCAGTATCGGCCTCTCAGGGGGAAGCGATGCAGATACGCAGTATTTT,CASIGLSGGSDADTQYF
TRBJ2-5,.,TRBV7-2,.,TGTGCCAGCAGCTTTTCCACCAAAGAGACCCAGTACTTC,CASSFSTKETQYF
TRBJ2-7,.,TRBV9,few,TGTGCCAGCAGCGTAGCTGTGAGCGGAGCTCTTGACGAGCAGTACTTC,CASSVAVSGALDEQYF
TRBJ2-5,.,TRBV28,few,TGTGCCAGCAGCGGGGGCTTGATGGAGACCCAGTACTTC,CASSGGLMETQYF
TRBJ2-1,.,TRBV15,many,TGTGCCACCAGCACTAGGTGGGGGAGCTCCTACAATGAGCAGTTCTTC,CATSTRWGSSYNEQFF
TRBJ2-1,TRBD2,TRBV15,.,TGTGCCACCAGCAGAGATTCCCTAGCGGGAGGGCCGCGTGAGCAGTTCTTC,CATSRDSLAGGPREQFF
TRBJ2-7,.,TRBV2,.,TGTGCCAGCAGCCTCAGGGGATACGAGCAGTACTTC,CASSLRGYEQYF
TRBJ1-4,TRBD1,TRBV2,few,TGTGCCAGCAGGGTGACAGGGAGAGGTGAAAAACTGTTTTTT,CASRVTGRGEKLFF
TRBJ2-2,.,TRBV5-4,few,TGTGCCAGCAGATACGGACTCCAGTCTCCCGGGGAGCTGTTTTTT,CASRYGLQSPGELFF
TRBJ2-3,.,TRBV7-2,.,TGTGCCAGCAGCTTAGCGAGGGCTTTCCTCACAGATACGCAGTATTTT,CASSLARAFLTDTQYF